This T cell receptor (beta chain) was retrieved from a study of cytomegalovirus exposure and HLA in healthy donors. The table came from immunoSEQ multiplex PCR; TCRdb's copy has only in-frame clones and leaves some out. This sample has over 90,000 clones, with approximately 94% found just once. V was clipped by 0 bases and J by 4 bases, with 6 bases between them. The CDR3 length is 13 residues. Germline lookup yields CDR1 SGHNT and CDR2 YENEEA. The chain employs TRBV11-3 and TRBJ1-1, with D possibly being TRBD1 (5 bases). Specimen: PBMCs. This sequence originates from a woman younger than 30 in good health and CMV-seronegative. CDR3 coding DNA: TGTGCCAGCAGCTTAGAGGGGGGCACTGAAGCTTTCTTT. Translated, it gives CASSLEGGTEAFF.